This T cell receptor beta chain was retrieved from a study of PD-1 blockade in classical Hodgkin lymphoma. This CDR3 spans 13 amino acids. Relapse after autologous stem cell transplantation occurred in every patient, and brentuximab vedotin exposure varied. Sequencing was performed with immunoSEQ multiplex PCR; in TCRdb, only in-frame clones are kept and a portion is missing. The table has 30,000 to 40,000 clones, over 65% seen once. The chain couples TRBV21-1 to TRBJ2-5. TRBV21-1 is noted as a pseudogene. Material: peripheral blood mononuclear cells (PBMCs), obtained before the second cycle of nivolumab. This clonotype was sampled from a human donor with classical Hodgkin lymphoma. Written as DNA, the CDR3 is TGTGCCAGCAGCAAGGGTGTAGGAGAGACCCAGTACTTC. It codes for CASSKGVGETQYF.